The 17 T cell receptor beta chains given below trace back to one sample, sequenced in a study of tumor-infiltrating lymphocytes in primary liver carcinoma. TCR beta cDNA was prepared out of 500 ng total RNA by means of a constant-region primer. Generation of the TCR beta libraries relied on three nested multiplex PCR rounds using slightly modified ARM-PCR. TRBV1-TRBV30 forward primers paired with a C-beta reverse primer were used in the first two PCR rounds, which ran approximately 10 cycles each. TCRdb re-derived calls from the multiplex PCR reads in MiXCR, one entry per CDR3 protein. The sample lists about 60,000 distinct CDR3 sequences, over 60% seen once, with roughly 40% in the top ten. Extraction of RNA together with DNA used roughly 20-32 mg of unsorted bulk tissue. The sequenced sample consisted of liver tumor tissue from sampling region 4. As to subset: tumor region T4, right-lateral pole. The receptors shown here come from a man aged 35 to 55 with primary liver carcinoma and hepatitis B virus infection.

About this clonotype itself: Since a much larger clone is just one base distant, this may be a read error. The chain carries TRBV4-2 and TRBJ2-3; possibly TRBD2 for D (6 bases). The CDR3 covers 15 residues. Germline V gene data show CDR1 as LGHNA and CDR2 as YNFKEQ. This chain's CDR3 is CASASGLPSTDTRYF. The DNA for the CDR3 is TGTGCCAGCGCGAGCGGGCTCCCCAGCACAGATACGCGGTATTTT.

This clonotype was counted ten times or more. V is TRBV5-4 and J is TRBJ1-2; maybe TRBD1 (5 bases). CDR3 length: 13 residues. Trimming removed 2 bases at V and 2 bases at J, with 7 bases between. Germline lookup yields CDR1 SGHNT and CDR2 YYREEE (reference sequence). CDR3 amino acids: CASSFRGNYGYTF. The CDR3 nucleotides are TGTGCCAGCAGCTTTCGGGGGAACTATGGCTACACCTTC. Variable domain in full (rest from reference TRBV5-4 and TRBJ1-2): ETGVTQSPTHLIKTRGQQVTLRCSSQSGHNTVSWYQQALGQGPQFIFQYYREEENGRGNFPPRFSGLQFPNYSSELNVNALELDDSALYLCASSFRGNYGYTFGSGTRLTVV.

In its sample, this clonotype was seen many times. The V call is TRBV28, the J call TRBJ2-2; possibly TRBD2 for D (5 bases). V was pared by 7 bases and J by 1 base, with 10 bases between. The CDR3 length is 14 residues. Germline loops: CDR1 MDHEN, CDR2 SYDVKM. CDR3 region: CASTRGQNTGELFF. Here the CDR3 DNA reads TGTGCCAGCACAAGAGGGCAGAACACCGGGGAGCTGTTTTTT.

This chain joins TRBV29-1 and TRBJ2-3, with 9 nucleotides matching TRBD2. Germline CDR1 reads SQVTM; CDR2 reads ANQGSEA. The CDR3 loop spans 14 amino acids. The ends lost 8 bases at V and 6 bases at J; junction bases unmatched: 12. DNA for the CDR3: TGCAGCCTCGTAGCGGGAGACAGTGGTGATACGCAGTATTTT. Translated, it gives CSLVAGDSGDTQYF.

The chain combines TRBV20-1 with TRBJ2-5, with 12 bases fitting TRBD1. The germline CDR1 and CDR2 sequences are DFQATT and SNEGSKA (reference sequence). V shed 5 bases, J shed 5 bases, and the junction held 3 bases outside the gene matches. The CDR3 is made up of 13 amino acids. CDR3 DNA: TGCAGTGCTCGGGACAGGGGGCAGGAGACCCAGTACTTC. Encoded protein: CSARDRGQETQYF.

Concerning this clonotype itself: A junction boundary mismatches the germline segment, possibly from a read error. The chain is built from TRBV4-1 and TRBJ2-7; 7 positions match TRBD2. CDR3 length equals 16 residues. CDR1 is MGHRA and CDR2 is YSYEKL in the germline V gene. This CDR3 is CASCQDRGGSLYEEYF. The CDR3 DNA is TGCGCCAGCTGCCAAGATCGGGGCGGGAGTTTATACGAGGAGTACTTC.

V is TRBV2 and J is TRBJ2-7, with D perhaps matching TRBD1 (6 bases). This CDR3 comprises 15 residues. With 4 bases removed from V and 4 bases from J, the gap between germline ends came to 17 bases. Germline CDR1 is SNHLY and CDR2 is FYNNEI. CDR3 nucleotides: TGTGCCAGCAGTGGTAACAGGGCGGTCTCATACGAGCAGTACTTC. It is translated as CASSGNRAVSYEQYF.

This clonotype was seen once. Being one base from a much bigger clone, this may be a read error. V and J are TRBV11-2 and TRBJ2-7, with D tentatively TRBD1 (6 bases). Germline assignment: CDR1 SGHAT and CDR2 FQNNGV. Trimming took off 7 bases at V and 3 bases at J, with 16 bases between the two ends. This CDR3 region has 14 residues. The chain's CDR3 is CASTLEYRDYEQYF. The CDR3 DNA is TGTGCCAGCACCCTAGAGTACAGGGACTACGAGCAGTACTTC. The full variable domain, in which reference TRBV11-2 and TRBJ2-7 provide the parts outside the CDR3, is EAGVAQSPRYKIIEKRQSVAFWCNPISGHATLYWYQQILGQGPKLLIQFQNNGVVDDSQLPKDRFSAERLKGVDSTLKIQPAKLEDSAVYLCASTLEYRDYEQYFGPGTRLTVT.

This clonotype appeared a single time. The junction differs from germline at one of its ends, possibly a read error. This sequence joins TRBV30 and TRBJ2-5; a possible D gene is TRBD1 (5 bases). The V gene's germline CDR1 is GTSNPN and CDR2 SVGIG (reference sequence). The CDR3 runs 13 residues. The CDR3 region has the DNA TGTACCTGGAGCAAGAGATCAGGGGAGACCCAGTACTTC. It encodes CTWSKRSGETQYF. The complete variable domain, with remaining parts taken from reference TRBV30 and TRBJ2-5, reads SQTIHQWPATLVQPVGSPLSLECTVEGTSNPNLYWYRQAAGRGLQLLFYSVGIGQISSEVPQNLSASRPQDRQFILSSKKLLLSDSGFYLCTWSKRSGETQYFGPGTRLLVL.

The chain links TRBV28 to TRBJ1-5; D is unresolved. The germline V and J ends were trimmed by 6 bases and 4 bases, with 16 bases remaining between them. CDR3 size: 15 residues. The V gene's germline CDR1 is MDHEN and CDR2 SYDVKM. CDR3 sequence: CASSTSDWENQPQHF. CDR3 nucleotides: TGTGCCAGCAGCACATCGGACTGGGAGAATCAGCCCCAGCATTTT.

This clonotype has a count of ten or more. This chain uses TRBV10-3 with TRBJ2-3; TRBD2 agrees at 7 bases. Losses at the gene ends were 6 bases for V and 1 base for J; bases not matched to a gene: 10. Germline V gives CDR1 ENHRY, CDR2 SYGVKD. The CDR3 totals 16 residues. Here the CDR3 DNA reads TGTGCCATCAGCCGGGACTACCAATGGGGCACAGATACGCAGTATTTT. The encoded protein is CAISRDYQWGTDTQYF.

The gene calls are TRBV11-2 and TRBJ1-2; no reliable D call. Trimming left V 9 bases short and J 7 bases short, with 18 bases between. The germline gives CDR1 SGHAT, CDR2 FQNNGV. The CDR3 contains 13 residues. CDR3 protein: CASSPLWVRGYTF. CDR3 coding DNA: TGTGCCAGTAGCCCCCTTTGGGTCCGTGGCTACACCTTC.

V gene TRBV6-6 combines with J gene TRBJ2-1, with D perhaps matching TRBD2 (6 bases). Germline V lookup: CDR1 MNHNY, CDR2 SVGAGI (reference sequence). The CDR3 contains 13 residues. V shed 6 bases and J shed 9 bases, with 15 bases lying between them. The CDR3 DNA sequence: TGTGCCAGCAGCCAATCTAGCGTATGTGAGCAGTTCTTC. It encodes CASSQSSVCEQFF.

About this clonotype itself: Given the absence of the conserved phenylalanine or tryptophan at the CDR3 end, a read error is likely. The rearrangement joins TRBV13 to TRBJ1-1; 7 bases are shared with TRBD1. Looked up from germline, CDR1 is PRHDT and CDR2 is FYEKMQ (reference sequence). The CDR3 is 13 residues long. CDR3 nucleotide sequence: TGTGTCAGCAGCTTAGCGACAGGGACTGAAGCTTTCATT. This sequence encodes CVSSLATGTEAFI.

To note about this clonotype: One end of the junction varies from germline; a read error may be responsible. The V and J genes are TRBV11-2 and TRBJ2-1; D is perhaps TRBD2 (6 bases). This CDR3 has 16 amino acids. Germline V gene sequence: CDR1 SGHAT, CDR2 FQNNGV. DNA for the CDR3: TGTGCCAGCAGCTTAGAGCTCCTGGCGGGAATGAATGACCAGTGCTTC. Translating gives CASSLELLAGMNDQCF.

The rearrangement uses TRBV18 and TRBJ2-7; D not certain. V lost 2 bases and J lost 6, with 5 bases in between. The germline gives CDR1 KGHSH, CDR2 LQKENI. The CDR3 covers 11 residues. CDR3 amino acids: CASSPMGEQYF. The CDR3 region has the DNA TGTGCCAGCTCACCAATGGGCGAGCAGTACTTC. Full variable domain (rest looked up from reference TRBV18 and TRBJ2-7): NAGVMQNPRHLVRRRGQEARLRCSPMKGHSHVYWYRQLPEEGLKFMVYLQKENIIDESGMPKERFSAEFPKEGPSILRIQQVVRGDSAAYFCASSPMGEQYFGPGTRLTVT.

This clonotype was seen repeatedly, ten times or more. The chain links TRBV30 to TRBJ1-2; TRBD1 aligns across 7 bases. This CDR3 spans 15 amino acids. The junction had 4 bases not matched to a gene; V was cut back by 0 bases and J by 0 bases. CDR1 is GTSNPN, CDR2 SVGIG, per germline (reference sequence). CDR3 sequence reads: CAWSVVDRTNYGYTF. DNA of the CDR3: TGTGCCTGGAGTGTTGTGGACAGGACTAACTATGGCTACACCTTC.